This entry concerns a single TCR beta chain. The healthy adult donors were HIV-negative and reported no recent acute infections or vaccinations. Both subsets, CD45RA+ naive and CD45RA-negative memory, were split from the CD4+ cells. The data are from a study of shared clonotypes between healthy human individuals. Study information: Each donor's CD4 naive and CD4 memory cells filled three plates apiece, CD8 naive two, and CD8 memory one.

Genomic DNA from each subset was divided evenly over several immunoSEQ plates. Assay: immunoSEQ multiplex PCR; the TCRdb copy retains only in-frame clones and omits some. This sample has over 1.4 million clones; around 97% occur once, and the top ten carry roughly 1.1%. The sequenced material came from naive CD4+ T cells sorted from blood. Subset denoted: CD45RA+ positively selected. This clonotype was obtained from a man aged 25 to 40 in good health.

The CDR3 sequence: CSVGRDLYGYTF. CDR3 nucleotides: TGCAGCGTTGGGAGGGATCTCTATGGCTACACCTTC. V gene TRBV29-1 combines with J gene TRBJ1-2; the D is unclear. Trimming shortened V by 4 bases and J by 4 bases, and 10 bases separated the two germline ends. Germline assignment: CDR1 SQVTM and CDR2 ANQGSEA. The CDR3 runs 12 residues. Combining the CDR3 with reference TRBV29-1 and TRBJ1-2 gives the whole variable domain SAVISQKPSRDICQRGTSLTIQCQVDSQVTMMFWYRQQPGQSLTLIATANQGSEATYESGFVIDKFPISRPNLTFSTLTVSNMSPEDSSIYLCSVGRDLYGYTFGSGTRLTVV.